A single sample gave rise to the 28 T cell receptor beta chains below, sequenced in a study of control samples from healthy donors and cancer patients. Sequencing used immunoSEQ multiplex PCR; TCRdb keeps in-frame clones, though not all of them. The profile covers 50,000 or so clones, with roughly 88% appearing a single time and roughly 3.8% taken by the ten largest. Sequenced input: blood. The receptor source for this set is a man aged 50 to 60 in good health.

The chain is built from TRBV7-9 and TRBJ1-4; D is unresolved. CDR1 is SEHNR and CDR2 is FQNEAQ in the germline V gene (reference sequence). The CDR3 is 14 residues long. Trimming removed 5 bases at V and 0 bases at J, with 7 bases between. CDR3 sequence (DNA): TGTGCCAGCAGCCAGGATGCAACTAATGAAAAACTGTTTTTT. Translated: CASSQDATNEKLFF. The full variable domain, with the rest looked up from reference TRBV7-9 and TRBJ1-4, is DTGVSQNPRHKITKRGQNVTFRCDPISEHNRLYWYRQTLGQGPEFLTYFQNEAQLEKSRLLSDRFSAERPKGSFSTLEIQRTEQGDSAMYLCASSQDATNEKLFFGSGTQLSVL.

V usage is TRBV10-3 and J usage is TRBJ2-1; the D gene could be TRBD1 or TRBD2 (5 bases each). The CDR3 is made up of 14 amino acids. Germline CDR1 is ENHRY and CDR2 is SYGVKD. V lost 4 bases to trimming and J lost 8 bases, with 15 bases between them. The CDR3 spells CAISGGALRDEQFF. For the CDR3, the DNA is TGTGCCATCAGTGGAGGGGCCCTTAGGGATGAGCAGTTCTTC.

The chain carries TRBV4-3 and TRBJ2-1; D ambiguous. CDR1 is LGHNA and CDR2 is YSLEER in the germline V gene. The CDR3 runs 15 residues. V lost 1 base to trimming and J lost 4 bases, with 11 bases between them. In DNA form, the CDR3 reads TGCGCCAGCAGCCAAGGCGTGGGCGGTTACAATGAGCAGTTCTTC. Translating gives CASSQGVGGYNEQFF.

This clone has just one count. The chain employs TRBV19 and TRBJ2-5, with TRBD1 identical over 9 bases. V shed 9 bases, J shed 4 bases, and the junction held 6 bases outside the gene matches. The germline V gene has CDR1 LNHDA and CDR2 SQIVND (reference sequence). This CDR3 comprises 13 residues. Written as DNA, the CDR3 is TGTGCCAGCCGGGACAGGGTAGGAGAGACCCAGTACTTC. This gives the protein CASRDRVGETQYF.

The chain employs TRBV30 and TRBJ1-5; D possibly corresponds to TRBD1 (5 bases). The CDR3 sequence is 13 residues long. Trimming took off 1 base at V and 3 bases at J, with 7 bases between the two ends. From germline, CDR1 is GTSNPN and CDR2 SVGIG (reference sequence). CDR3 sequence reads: CAWSGGNNQPQHF. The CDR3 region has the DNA TGTGCCTGGAGTGGGGGGAACAATCAGCCCCAGCATTTT. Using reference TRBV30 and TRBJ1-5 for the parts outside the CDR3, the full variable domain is SQTIHQWPATLVQPVGSPLSLECTVEGTSNPNLYWYRQAAGRGLQLLFYSVGIGQISSEVPQNLSASRPQDRQFILSSKKLLLSDSGFYLCAWSGGNNQPQHFGDGTRLSIL.

CDR3 DNA: TGTGCCAGCAGCTACCAACACCTCGGGGGCACTGAAGCTTTCTTT. Translating it yields CASSYQHLGGTEAFF. The rearrangement joins TRBV11-2 to TRBJ1-1; D might be TRBD1 (5 bases). The germline V gene encodes CDR1 SGHAT and CDR2 FQNNGV. The CDR3 sequence is 15 residues long. V lost 4 bases and J lost 4, with 16 bases in between.

Here the CDR3 DNA reads TGTGCCAGCAGCCCCCTGCGGGTCCGGAATCAGCCCCAGCATTTT. As protein: CASSPLRVRNQPQHF. The V call is TRBV28, the J call TRBJ1-5; D unresolved. This CDR3 comprises 15 residues. The V end lost 6 bases, the J end lost 4 bases, and 16 bases lay between the germline ends. Germline-derived CDR1 and CDR2 are MDHEN and SYDVKM.

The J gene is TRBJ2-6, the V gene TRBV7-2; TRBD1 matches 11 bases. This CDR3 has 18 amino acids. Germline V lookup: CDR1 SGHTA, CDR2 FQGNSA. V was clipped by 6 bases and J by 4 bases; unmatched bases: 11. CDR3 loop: CASSRRGQGAFGANVLTF. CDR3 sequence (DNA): TGTGCCAGCAGTAGAAGAGGACAGGGGGCGTTCGGGGCCAACGTCCTGACTTTC. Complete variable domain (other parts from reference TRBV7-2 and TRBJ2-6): GAGVSQSPSNKVTEKGKDVELRCDPISGHTALYWYRQSLGQGLEFLIYFQGNSAPDKSGLPSDRFSAERTGGSVSTLTIQRTQQEDSAVYLCASSRRGQGAFGANVLTFGAGSRLTVL.

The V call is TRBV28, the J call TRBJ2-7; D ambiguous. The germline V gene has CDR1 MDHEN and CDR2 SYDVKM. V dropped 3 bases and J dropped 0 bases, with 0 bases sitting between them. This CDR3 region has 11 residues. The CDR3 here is CASSFSYEQYF. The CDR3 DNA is TGTGCCAGCAGTTTCTCCTACGAGCAGTACTTC.

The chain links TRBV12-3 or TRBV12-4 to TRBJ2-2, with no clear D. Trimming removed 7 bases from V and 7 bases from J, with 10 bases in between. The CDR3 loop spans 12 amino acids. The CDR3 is CASNDFGGELFF. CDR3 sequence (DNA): TGTGCCAGCAACGATTTTGGCGGGGAGCTGTTTTTT.

DNA for the CDR3: TGTGCCAGCAGCCCGGCGGGACAGGGAGAGTATGGCTACACCTTC. It is translated as CASSPAGQGEYGYTF. The chain is built from TRBV5-5 and TRBJ1-2; 9 positions match TRBD1. CDR3 size: 15 residues. V was clipped by 4 bases and J by 5 bases; unmatched bases: 9. CDR1 and CDR2 from the germline V gene are SGHKS and YYEKEE (reference sequence).

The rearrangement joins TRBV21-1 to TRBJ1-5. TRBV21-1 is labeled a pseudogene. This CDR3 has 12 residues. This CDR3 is CASPRGNQPQHF. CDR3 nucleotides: TGTGCCAGCCCTCGGGGCAATCAGCCCCAGCATTTT.

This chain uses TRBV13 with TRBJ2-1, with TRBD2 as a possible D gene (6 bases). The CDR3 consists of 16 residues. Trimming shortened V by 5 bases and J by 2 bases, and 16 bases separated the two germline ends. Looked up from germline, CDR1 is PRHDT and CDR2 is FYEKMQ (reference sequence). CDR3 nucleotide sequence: TGTGCCAGCAGCACCCTCCTCGGGGGTCCCTACAATGAGCAGTTCTTC. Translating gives CASSTLLGGPYNEQFF.

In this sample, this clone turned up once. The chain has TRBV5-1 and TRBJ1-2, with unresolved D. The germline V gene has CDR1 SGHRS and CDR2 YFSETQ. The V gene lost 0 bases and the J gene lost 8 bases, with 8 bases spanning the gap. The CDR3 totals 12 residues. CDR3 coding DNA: TGCGCCAGCAGCTTGGACAGTGAAGGCTACACCTTC. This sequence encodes CASSLDSEGYTF.

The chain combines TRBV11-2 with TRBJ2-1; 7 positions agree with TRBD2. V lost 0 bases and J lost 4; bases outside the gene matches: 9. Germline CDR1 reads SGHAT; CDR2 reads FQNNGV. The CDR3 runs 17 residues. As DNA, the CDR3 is TGTGCCAGCAGCTTAGATGTAAGGACTAGGGTATACAATGAGCAGTTCTTC. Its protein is CASSLDVRTRVYNEQFF.

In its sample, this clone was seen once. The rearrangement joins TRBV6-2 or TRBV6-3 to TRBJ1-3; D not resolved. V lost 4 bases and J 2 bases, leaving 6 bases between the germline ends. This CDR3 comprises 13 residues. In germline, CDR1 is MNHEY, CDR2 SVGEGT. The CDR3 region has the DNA TGTGCCAGCAGTTTGGGTACTGGAAACACCATATATTTT. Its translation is CASSLGTGNTIYF.

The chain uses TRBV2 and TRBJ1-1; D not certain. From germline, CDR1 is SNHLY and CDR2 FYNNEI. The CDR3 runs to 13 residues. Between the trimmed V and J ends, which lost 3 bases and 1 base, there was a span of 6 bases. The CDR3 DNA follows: TGTGCCAGCAGTGAGCAACAGAACACTGAAGCTTTCTTT. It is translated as CASSEQQNTEAFF.

Written as DNA, the CDR3 is TGTGCCAGCAGCTTAGAAAGGGGCACTGAAGCTTTCTTT. This sequence encodes CASSLERGTEAFF. The chain recombines TRBV7-7 with TRBJ1-1, with D perhaps matching TRBD1 (5 bases). V was shortened by 1 base and J by 4 bases, with 7 bases between the two germline ends. Germline V gene data show CDR1 as SSHAT and CDR2 as FNYEAQ (reference sequence). CDR3 size: 13 residues.

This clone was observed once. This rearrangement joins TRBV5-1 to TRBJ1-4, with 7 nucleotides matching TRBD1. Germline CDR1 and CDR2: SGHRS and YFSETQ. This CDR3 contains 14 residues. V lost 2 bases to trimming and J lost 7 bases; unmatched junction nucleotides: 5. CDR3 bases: TGCGCCAGCAGCTTATGGCAGGGGGGTGAAAAACTGTTTTTT. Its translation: CASSLWQGGEKLFF.

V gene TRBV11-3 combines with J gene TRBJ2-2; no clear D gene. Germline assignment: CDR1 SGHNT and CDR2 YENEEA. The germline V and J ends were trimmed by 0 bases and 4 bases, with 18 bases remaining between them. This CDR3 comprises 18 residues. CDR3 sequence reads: CASSLETAPPRGTGELFF. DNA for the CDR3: TGTGCCAGCAGCTTAGAAACAGCTCCTCCTCGCGGCACCGGGGAGCTGTTTTTT.

The CDR3 loop is CASSGQGNYGYTF. In DNA form, the CDR3 reads TGTGCCAGCAGTGGACAGGGGAACTATGGCTACACCTTC. The chain has TRBV5-6 and TRBJ1-2; the match to TRBD1 covers 9 bases. CDR1 and CDR2 from the germline V gene are SGHDT and YYEEEE. This CDR3 region has 13 residues. J was trimmed by 2 bases and V by 5 bases; bases with no gene match: 1.

CDR3 DNA sequence: TGTGCCACTCAACCGGGACAGAACTACGAGCAGTACTTC. Translated, it gives CATQPGQNYEQYF. This chain uses TRBV28 with TRBJ2-7, with 7 bases identical to TRBD1. This CDR3 spans 13 amino acids. The germline CDR1 and CDR2 sequences are MDHEN and SYDVKM. V lost 10 bases and J lost 3; bases outside the gene matches: 9.

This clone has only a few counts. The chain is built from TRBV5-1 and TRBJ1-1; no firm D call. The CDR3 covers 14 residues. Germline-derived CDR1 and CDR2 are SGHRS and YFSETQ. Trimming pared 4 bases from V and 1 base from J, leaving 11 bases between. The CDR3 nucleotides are TGCGCCAGCAGCGCCGGGCCTGGGAACACTGAAGCTTTCTTT. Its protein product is CASSAGPGNTEAFF.

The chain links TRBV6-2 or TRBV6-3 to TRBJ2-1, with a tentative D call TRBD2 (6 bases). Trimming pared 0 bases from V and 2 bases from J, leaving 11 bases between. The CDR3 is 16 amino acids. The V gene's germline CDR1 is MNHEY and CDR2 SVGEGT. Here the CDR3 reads CASSYSKSGAYNEQFF. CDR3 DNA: TGTGCCAGCAGTTACTCGAAATCGGGAGCCTACAATGAGCAGTTCTTC.

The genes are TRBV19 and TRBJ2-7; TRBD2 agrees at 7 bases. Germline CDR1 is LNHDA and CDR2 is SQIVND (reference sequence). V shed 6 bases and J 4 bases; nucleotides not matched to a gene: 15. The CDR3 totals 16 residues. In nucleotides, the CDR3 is TGTGCCAGTAGGGGTGTTGTGTCTAGCGGAGCTTACGAGCAGTACTTC. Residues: CASRGVVSSGAYEQYF.

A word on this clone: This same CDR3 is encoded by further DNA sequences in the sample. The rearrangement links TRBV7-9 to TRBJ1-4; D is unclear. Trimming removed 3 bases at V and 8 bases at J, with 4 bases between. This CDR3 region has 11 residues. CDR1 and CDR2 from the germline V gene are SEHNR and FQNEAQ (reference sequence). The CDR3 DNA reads TGTGCCAGCAGCTTCTCCGAAAAACTGTTTTTT. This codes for CASSFSEKLFF.

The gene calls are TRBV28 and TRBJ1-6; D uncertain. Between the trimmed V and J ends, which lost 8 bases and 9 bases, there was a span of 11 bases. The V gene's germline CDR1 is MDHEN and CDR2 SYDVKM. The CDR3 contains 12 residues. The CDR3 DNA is TGTGCCAGCTACACGAGCGGTTCACCCCTCCACTTT. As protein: CASYTSGSPLHF.

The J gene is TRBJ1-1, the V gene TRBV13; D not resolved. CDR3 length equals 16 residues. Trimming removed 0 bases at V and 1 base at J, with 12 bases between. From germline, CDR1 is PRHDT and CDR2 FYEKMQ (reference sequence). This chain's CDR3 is CASSLGLKVQNTEAFF. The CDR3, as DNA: TGTGCCAGCAGCTTAGGCCTAAAGGTACAGAACACTGAAGCTTTCTTT. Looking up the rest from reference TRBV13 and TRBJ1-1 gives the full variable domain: AAGVIQSPRHLIKEKRETATLKCYPIPRHDTVYWYQQGPGQDPQFLISFYEKMQSDKGSIPDRFSAQQFSDYHSELNMSSLELGDSALYFCASSLGLKVQNTEAFFGQGTRLTVV.